The 5 T cell receptor beta chains given below trace back to one sample, sequenced in a study of CD8 T cells in Susac syndrome. RNA totalling about 0.5 to 1 ug underwent reverse transcription with random hexamers. One entry per CDR3 protein results from TCRdb running MiXCR on the immunoSEQ multiplex PCR reads. This repertoire shows tens of thousands of distinct CDR3 sequences, around 94% found once; its top ten account for roughly 0.31%. Source material: CD4+ T cells from PBMCs. These receptors were obtained from a human donor with Susac syndrome.

This clonotype has only a few counts. For the CDR3, the DNA is TGTGCCAGCAGCTTAATCGACAATCAGCCCCAGCATTTT. It is translated as CASSLIDNQPQHF. The J gene is TRBJ1-5, the V gene TRBV7-2; D not certain. The CDR3 runs 13 residues. Germline V gene sequence: CDR1 SGHTA, CDR2 FQGNSA. The V gene lost 2 bases and the J gene lost 3 bases, with 5 bases spanning the gap. Supplemented by reference TRBV7-2 and TRBJ1-5, the full variable domain reads GAGVSQSPSNKVTEKGKDVELRCDPISGHTALYWYRQSLGQGLEFLIYFQGNSAPDKSGLPSDRFSAERTGGSVSTLTIQRTQQEDSAVYLCASSLIDNQPQHFGDGTRLSIL.

This rearrangement joins TRBV30 to TRBJ2-2, with D possibly being TRBD2 (6 bases). CDR3 size: 12 residues. Germline V gene data show CDR1 as GTSNPN and CDR2 as SVGIG (reference sequence). In DNA form, the CDR3 reads TGTGCTTGGGAGTGGAGGGCCGGGGAGCTGTTTTTT. Translation: CAWEWRAGELFF.

V gene TRBV21-1 combines with J gene TRBJ2-6; TRBD1 is the table's D call, not checked against the DNA. TRBV21-1 is labeled a pseudogene. The CDR3 sequence is 17 residues long. The CDR3 nucleotides read TGTGCCAGCAGCAAAGGAGGGACAGGCGTTGAGGCCAACGTCCTGACTTTC. It yields the protein CASSKGGTGVEANVLTF.

DNA of the CDR3: TGCAGTGGGGGTGAAAAACTGTTTTTT. It encodes CSGGEKLFF. The rearrangement links TRBV29-1 to TRBJ1-4; a weak D match, TRBD1 (5 bases). The CDR3 is 9 residues long. Germline CDR1 SQVTM, CDR2 ANQGSEA.

V usage is TRBV3-1 and J usage is TRBJ1-2; D is unresolved. The length of the CDR3 is 17 residues. Germline CDR1 LGHDT, CDR2 YNNKEL (reference sequence). The V end was cut by 0 bases, the J end by 0 bases, with 14 bases between. The CDR3 loop is CASSQEEIPQANYGYTF. CDR3 nucleotide sequence: TGTGCCAGCAGCCAAGAGGAGATTCCACAAGCTAACTATGGCTACACCTTC.